This TCR beta chain was profiled in a study of siplizumab effects on memory and regulatory T cells. General study points: Siplizumab conditions gave an average of approximately 70% Treg-derived mappable alloreactive CD4+ clones, versus about 30% for controls.

Data came from immunoSEQ multiplex PCR; TCRdb stores just in-frame clones and leaves some out. Among just under 85,000 clones listed, roughly 90% were seen once. With respect to this clone: The antigen is not known.

Germline V lookup: CDR1 LGHNT, CDR2 FRNRAP. This CDR3 is built from 20 residues. V gave up 5 bases and J gave up 0 bases; unmatched junction bases: 18. The TCR was taken from a human donor in good health. The sequenced material came from Tregs sorted from blood. The genes are TRBV12-5 and TRBJ2-2; TRBD2 matches 7 bases. In nucleotides, the CDR3 is TGTGCTAGTGGTCCCCCCTTGGGGGGGGGAAACCAGGCGAACACCGGGGAGCTGTTTTTT. Translated: CASGPPLGGGNQANTGELFF.